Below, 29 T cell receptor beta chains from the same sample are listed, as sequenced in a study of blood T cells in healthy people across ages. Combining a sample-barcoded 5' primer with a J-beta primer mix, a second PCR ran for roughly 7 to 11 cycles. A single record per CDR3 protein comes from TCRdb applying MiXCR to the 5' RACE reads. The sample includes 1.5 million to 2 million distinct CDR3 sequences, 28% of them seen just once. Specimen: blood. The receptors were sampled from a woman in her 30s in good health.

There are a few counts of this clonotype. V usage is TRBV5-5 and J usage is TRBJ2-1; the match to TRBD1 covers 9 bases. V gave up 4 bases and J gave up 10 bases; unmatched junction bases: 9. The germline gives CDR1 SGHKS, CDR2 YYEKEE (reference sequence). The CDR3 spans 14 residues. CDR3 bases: TGTGCCAGCAGCCCCACGGGACAGGGTGGGGAGCAGTTCTTC. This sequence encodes CASSPTGQGGEQFF.

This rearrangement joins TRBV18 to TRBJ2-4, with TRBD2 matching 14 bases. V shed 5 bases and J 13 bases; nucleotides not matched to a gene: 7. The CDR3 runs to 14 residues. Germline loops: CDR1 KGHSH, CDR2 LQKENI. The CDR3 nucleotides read TGTGCCAGCTCAACTGGACTAGCGGGAGGAGAGCAGTACTTC. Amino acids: CASSTGLAGGEQYF. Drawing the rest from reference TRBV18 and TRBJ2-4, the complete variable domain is NAGVMQNPRHLVRRRGQEARLRCSPMKGHSHVYWYRQLPEEGLKFMVYLQKENIIDESGMPKERFSAEFPKEGPSILRIQQVVRGDSAAYFCASSTGLAGGEQYFGAGTRLSVL.

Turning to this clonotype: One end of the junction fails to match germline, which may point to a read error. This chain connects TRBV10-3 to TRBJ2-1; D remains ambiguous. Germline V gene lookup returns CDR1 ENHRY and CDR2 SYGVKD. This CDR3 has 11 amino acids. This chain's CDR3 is CANGRSGEQVF. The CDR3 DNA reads TGTGCCAACGGCCGATCGGGTGAGCAGGTCTTC.

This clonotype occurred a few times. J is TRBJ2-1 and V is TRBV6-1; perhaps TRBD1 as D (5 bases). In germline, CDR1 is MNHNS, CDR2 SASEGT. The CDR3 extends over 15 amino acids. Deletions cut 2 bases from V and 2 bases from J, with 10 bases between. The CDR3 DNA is TGTGCCAGCAGTGAATCCACAGGAACCTACAATGAGCAGTTCTTC. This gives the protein CASSESTGTYNEQFF.

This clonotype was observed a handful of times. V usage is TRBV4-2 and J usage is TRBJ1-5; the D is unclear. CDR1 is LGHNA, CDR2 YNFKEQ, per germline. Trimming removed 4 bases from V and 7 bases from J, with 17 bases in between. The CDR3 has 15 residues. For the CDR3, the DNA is TGTGCCAGCAGCCCCAGTTTCGGGGTTCCCCAGCCCCAGCATTTT. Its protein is CASSPSFGVPQPQHF.

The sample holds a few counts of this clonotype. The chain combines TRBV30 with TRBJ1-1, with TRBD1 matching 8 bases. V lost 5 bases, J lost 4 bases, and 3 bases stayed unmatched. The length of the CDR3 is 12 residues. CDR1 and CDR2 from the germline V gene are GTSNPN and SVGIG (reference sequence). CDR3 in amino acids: CAWADRATEAFF. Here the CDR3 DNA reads TGTGCCTGGGCGGACAGGGCCACTGAAGCTTTCTTT.

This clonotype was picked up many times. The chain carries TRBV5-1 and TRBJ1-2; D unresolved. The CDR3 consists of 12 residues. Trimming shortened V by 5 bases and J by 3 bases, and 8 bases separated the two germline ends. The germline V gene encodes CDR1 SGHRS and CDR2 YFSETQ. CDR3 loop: CASRETDYGYTF. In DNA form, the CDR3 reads TGCGCCAGCAGAGAAACAGACTATGGCTACACCTTC.

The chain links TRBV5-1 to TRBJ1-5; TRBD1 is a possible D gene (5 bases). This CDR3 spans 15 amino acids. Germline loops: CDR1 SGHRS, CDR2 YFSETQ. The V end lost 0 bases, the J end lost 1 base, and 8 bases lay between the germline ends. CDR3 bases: TGCGCCAGCAGCTTGGTAGGGGACAGCAATCAGCCCCAGCATTTT. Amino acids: CASSLVGDSNQPQHF.

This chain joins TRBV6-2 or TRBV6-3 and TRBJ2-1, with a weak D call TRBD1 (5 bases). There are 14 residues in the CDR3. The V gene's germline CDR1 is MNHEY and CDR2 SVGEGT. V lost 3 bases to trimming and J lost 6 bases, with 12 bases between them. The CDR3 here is CASSYLGRANEQFF. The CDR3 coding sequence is TGTGCCAGCAGTTATCTCGGCAGGGCCAATGAGCAGTTCTTC.

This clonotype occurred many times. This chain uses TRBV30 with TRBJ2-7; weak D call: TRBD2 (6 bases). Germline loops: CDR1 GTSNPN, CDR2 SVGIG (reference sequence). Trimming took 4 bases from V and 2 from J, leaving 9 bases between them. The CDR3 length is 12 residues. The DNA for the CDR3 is TGTGCCTGGACTAGCGTGGCCTACGAGCAGTACTTC. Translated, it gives CAWTSVAYEQYF.

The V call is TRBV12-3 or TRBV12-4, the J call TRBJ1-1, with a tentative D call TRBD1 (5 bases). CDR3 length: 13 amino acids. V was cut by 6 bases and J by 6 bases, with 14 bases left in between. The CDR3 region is CASRLKGAPEAFF. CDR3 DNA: TGTGCCAGCAGGCTCAAAGGGGCCCCTGAAGCTTTCTTT.

The CDR3 loop reads CASSESSGGSVFEQFF. The CDR3 bases are TGCGCCAGCAGTGAGTCGAGCGGCGGGAGTGTATTTGAGCAGTTCTTC. The V call is TRBV10-1, the J call TRBJ2-1; 7 nucleotides align to TRBD2. With V trimmed by 0 bases and J by 9 bases, 11 bases remained unmatched. In germline, CDR1 is WNHNN, CDR2 SYGVQD (reference sequence). This CDR3 is built from 16 residues.

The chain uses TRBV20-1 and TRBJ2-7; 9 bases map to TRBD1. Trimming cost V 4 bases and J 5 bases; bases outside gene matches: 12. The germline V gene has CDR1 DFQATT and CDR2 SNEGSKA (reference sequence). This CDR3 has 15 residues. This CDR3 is CSAKSPGTGYNEQYF. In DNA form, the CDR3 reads TGCAGTGCTAAATCCCCCGGGACAGGGTATAACGAGCAGTACTTC.

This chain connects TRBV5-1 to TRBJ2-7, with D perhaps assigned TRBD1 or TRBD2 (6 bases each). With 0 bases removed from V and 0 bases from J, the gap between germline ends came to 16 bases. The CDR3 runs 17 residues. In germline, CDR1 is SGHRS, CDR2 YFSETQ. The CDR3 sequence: CASSLERRGRSSYEQYF. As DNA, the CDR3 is TGCGCCAGCAGCTTGGAGCGCCGGGGGCGAAGCTCCTACGAGCAGTACTTC.

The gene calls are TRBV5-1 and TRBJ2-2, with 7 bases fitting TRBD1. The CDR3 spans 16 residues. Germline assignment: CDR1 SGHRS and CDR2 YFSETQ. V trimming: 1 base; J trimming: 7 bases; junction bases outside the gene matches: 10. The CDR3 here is CASSLIGRGFDGELFF. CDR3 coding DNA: TGCGCCAGCAGCTTGATCGGCAGGGGGTTCGACGGGGAGCTGTTTTTT.

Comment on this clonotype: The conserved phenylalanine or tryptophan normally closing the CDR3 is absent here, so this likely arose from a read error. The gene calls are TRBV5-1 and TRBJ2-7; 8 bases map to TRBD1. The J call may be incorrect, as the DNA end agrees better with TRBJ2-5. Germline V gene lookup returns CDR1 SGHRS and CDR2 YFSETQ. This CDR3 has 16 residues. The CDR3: CASSVGQGGLGETQYC. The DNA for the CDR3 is TGCGCCAGCAGCGTTGGACAGGGCGGATTGGGGGAGACCCAGTACTGC.

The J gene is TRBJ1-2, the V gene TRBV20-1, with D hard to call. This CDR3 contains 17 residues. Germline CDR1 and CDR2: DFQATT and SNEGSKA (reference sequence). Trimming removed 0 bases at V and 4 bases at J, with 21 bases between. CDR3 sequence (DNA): TGCAGTGCTAGAGATCCCCAGTCATCCCTTATTAGCTATGGCTACACCTTC. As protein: CSARDPQSSLISYGYTF.

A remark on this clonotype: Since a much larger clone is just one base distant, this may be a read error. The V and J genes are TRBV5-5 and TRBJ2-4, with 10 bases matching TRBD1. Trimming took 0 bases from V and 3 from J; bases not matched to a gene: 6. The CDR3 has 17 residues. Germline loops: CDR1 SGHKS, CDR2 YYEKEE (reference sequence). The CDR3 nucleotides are TGTGCCAGCAGCTTGGTCTCCGGGACAGGGGTCAAAAACATTCAGTACTTC. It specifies CASSLVSGTGVKNIQYF. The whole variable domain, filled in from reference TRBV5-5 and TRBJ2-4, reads DAGVTQSPTHLIKTRGQQVTLRCSPISGHKSVSWYQQVLGQGPQFIFQYYEKEERGRGNFPDRFSARQFPNYSSELNVNALLLGDSALYLCASSLVSGTGVKNIQYFGAGTRLSVL.

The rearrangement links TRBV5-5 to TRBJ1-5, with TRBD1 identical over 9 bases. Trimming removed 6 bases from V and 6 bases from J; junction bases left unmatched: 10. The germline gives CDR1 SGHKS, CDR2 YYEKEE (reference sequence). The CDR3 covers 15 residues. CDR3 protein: CASNIGTGQPQPQHF. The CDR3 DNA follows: TGTGCCAGCAACATCGGGACAGGGCAACCTCAGCCCCAGCATTTT.

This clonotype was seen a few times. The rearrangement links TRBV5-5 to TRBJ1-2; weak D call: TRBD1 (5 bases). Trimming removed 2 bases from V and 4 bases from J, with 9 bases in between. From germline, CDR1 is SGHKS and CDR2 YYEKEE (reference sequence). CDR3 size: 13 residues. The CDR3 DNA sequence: TGTGCCAGCAGCTTTTTGGGGACCTATGGCTACACCTTC. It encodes CASSFLGTYGYTF.

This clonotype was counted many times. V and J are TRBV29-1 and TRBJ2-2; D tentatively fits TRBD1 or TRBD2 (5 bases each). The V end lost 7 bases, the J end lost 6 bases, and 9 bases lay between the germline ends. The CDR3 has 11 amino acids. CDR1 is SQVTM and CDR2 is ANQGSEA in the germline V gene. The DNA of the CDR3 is TGCAGCGCTGGGACCCCCGGGGAGCTGTTTTTT. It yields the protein CSAGTPGELFF.

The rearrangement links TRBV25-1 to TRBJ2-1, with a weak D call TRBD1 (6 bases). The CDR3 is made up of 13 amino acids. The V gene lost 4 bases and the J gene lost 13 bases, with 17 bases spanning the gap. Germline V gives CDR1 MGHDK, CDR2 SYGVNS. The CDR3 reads CASSAQGWETQFF. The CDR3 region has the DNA TGTGCCAGCAGTGCACAGGGTTGGGAGACCCAGTTCTTC.

The chain's CDR3 is CASRTTDSYEQYF. The CDR3 bases are TGTGCCAGCAGGACGACAGATTCCTACGAGCAGTACTTC. V and J are TRBV6-5 and TRBJ2-7, with D tentatively TRBD1 (5 bases). V was trimmed by 6 bases and J by 1 base, leaving 10 bases between them. The germline gives CDR1 MNHEY, CDR2 SVGAGI. CDR3 size: 13 residues.

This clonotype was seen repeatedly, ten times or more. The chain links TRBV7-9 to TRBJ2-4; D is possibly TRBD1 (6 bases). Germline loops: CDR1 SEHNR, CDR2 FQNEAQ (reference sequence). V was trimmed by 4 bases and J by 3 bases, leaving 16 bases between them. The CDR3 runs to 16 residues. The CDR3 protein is CASSSRDTNHKNIQYF. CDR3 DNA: TGTGCCAGCAGCTCCCGGGACACCAATCACAAAAACATTCAGTACTTC.

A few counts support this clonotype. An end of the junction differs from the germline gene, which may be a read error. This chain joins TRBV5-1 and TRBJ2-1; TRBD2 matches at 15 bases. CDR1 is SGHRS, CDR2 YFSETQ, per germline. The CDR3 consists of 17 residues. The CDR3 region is CAISPAPGLAGGNEQFF. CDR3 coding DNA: TGCGCCATCAGCCCGGCGCCGGGACTAGCGGGGGGTAATGAGCAGTTCTTC.

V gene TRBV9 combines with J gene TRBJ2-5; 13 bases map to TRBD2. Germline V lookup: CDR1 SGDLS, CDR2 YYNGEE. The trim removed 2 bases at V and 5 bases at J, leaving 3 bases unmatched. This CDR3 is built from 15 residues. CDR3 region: CASSVGLAGAETQYF. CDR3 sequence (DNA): TGTGCCAGCAGCGTCGGACTAGCGGGGGCTGAGACCCAGTACTTC.

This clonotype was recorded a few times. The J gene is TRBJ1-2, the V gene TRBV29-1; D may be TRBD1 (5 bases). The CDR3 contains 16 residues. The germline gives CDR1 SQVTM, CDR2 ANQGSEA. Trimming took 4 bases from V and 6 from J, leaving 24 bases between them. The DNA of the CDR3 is TGCAGCGTTGTGGGGATATTGAGAGTCAGGGTGAATGGCTACACCTTC. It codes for CSVVGILRVRVNGYTF. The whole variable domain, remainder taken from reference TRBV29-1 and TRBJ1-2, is SAVISQKPSRDICQRGTSLTIQCQVDSQVTMMFWYRQQPGQSLTLIATANQGSEATYESGFVIDKFPISRPNLTFSTLTVSNMSPEDSSIYLCSVVGILRVRVNGYTFGSGTRLTVV.

The CDR3 bases are TGCAGTGCTACTACTAGCGGGATTACAGATACGCAGTATTTT. Translated: CSATTSGITDTQYF. This chain uses TRBV20-1 with TRBJ2-3; 10 positions match TRBD2. Losses at the gene ends were 4 bases for V and 3 bases for J; bases not matched to a gene: 4. CDR3 size: 14 residues. Germline CDR1 DFQATT, CDR2 SNEGSKA (reference sequence).

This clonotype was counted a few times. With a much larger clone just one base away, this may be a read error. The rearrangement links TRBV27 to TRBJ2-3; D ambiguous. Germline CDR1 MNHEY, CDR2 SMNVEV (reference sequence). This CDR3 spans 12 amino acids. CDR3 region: CTSSLSADTQYF. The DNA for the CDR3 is TGTACCAGCAGTTTATCGGCAGATACGCAGTATTTT.